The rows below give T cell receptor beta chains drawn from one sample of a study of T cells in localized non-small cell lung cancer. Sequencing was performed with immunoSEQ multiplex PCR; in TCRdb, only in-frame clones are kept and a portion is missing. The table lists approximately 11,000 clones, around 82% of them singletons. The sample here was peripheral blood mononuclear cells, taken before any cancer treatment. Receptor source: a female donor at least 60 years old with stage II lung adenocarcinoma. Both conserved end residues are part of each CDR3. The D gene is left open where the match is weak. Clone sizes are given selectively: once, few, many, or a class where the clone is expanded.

CDR3 protein: CASKEDNADTQYF; CDR3 DNA: TGTGCCAGCAAGGAGGACAACGCAGATACGCAGTATTTT; clone size: NA; V gene: TRBV6-5; J gene: TRBJ2-3; D gene: NA
CDR3 protein: CASSPRATLYNEQFF; CDR3 DNA: TGTGCCAGCAGTCCCCGGGCAACCCTATACAATGAGCAGTTCTTC; clone size: NA; V gene: TRBV27; J gene: TRBJ2-1; D gene: NA
CDR3 protein: CASSQAGTGKEAFF; CDR3 DNA: TGTGCCAGCAGCCAAGCGGGGACAGGGAAGGAAGCTTTCTTT; clone size: NA; V gene: TRBV4-2; J gene: TRBJ1-1; D gene: TRBD1
CDR3 protein: CASSFWGRDTQYF; CDR3 DNA: TGCGCCAGCAGCTTTTGGGGGAGGGATACGCAGTATTTT; clone size: NA; V gene: TRBV5-1; J gene: TRBJ2-3; D gene: NA
CDR3 protein: CASKGQGNSYEQYF; CDR3 DNA: TGTGCCAGCAAGGGTCAGGGGAATTCGTACGAGCAGTACTTC; clone size: NA; V gene: TRBV2; J gene: TRBJ2-7; D gene: NA
CDR3 protein: CASSLGGGRPNEQFF; CDR3 DNA: TGTGCCAGCAGCTTGGGTGGGGGCCGGCCCAATGAGCAGTTCTTC; clone size: NA; V gene: TRBV5-4; J gene: TRBJ2-1; D gene: NA
CDR3 protein: CASSPGQGREYGETQYF; CDR3 DNA: TGTGCCAGCAGCCCGGGACAGGGGAGGGAGTACGGAGAGACCCAGTACTTC; clone size: NA; V gene: TRBV7-2; J gene: TRBJ2-5; D gene: TRBD1
CDR3 protein: CASSRDRARSNQPQHF; CDR3 DNA: TGTGCCAGCAGTAGGGACAGGGCTAGGAGCAATCAGCCCCAGCATTTT; clone size: NA; V gene: TRBV2; J gene: TRBJ1-5; D gene: TRBD1
CDR3 protein: CASSIGDFFNEQFF; CDR3 DNA: TGTGCCAGTAGTATCGGCGATTTCTTCAATGAGCAGTTCTTC; clone size: NA; V gene: TRBV19; J gene: TRBJ2-1; D gene: NA
CDR3 protein: CASGYNEQFF; CDR3 DNA: TGTGCCAGCGGGTACAATGAGCAGTTCTTC; clone size: NA; V gene: TRBV28; J gene: TRBJ2-1; D gene: NA
CDR3 protein: CASSLGLWEGGYNEQFF; CDR3 DNA: TGTGCCAGCAGCTTAGGGTTATGGGAGGGGGGTTACAATGAGCAGTTCTTC; clone size: NA; V gene: TRBV11-3; J gene: TRBJ2-1; D gene: NA
CDR3 protein: CASSLVFGRLDTQYF; CDR3 DNA: TGTGCCAGCAGCTTAGTCTTTGGTCGCTTGGATACGCAGTATTTT; clone size: NA; V gene: TRBV7-2; J gene: TRBJ2-3; D gene: NA
CDR3 protein: CASTGGSNPYNEQFF; CDR3 DNA: TGTGCCAGCACTGGGGGAAGTAACCCCTACAATGAGCAGTTCTTC; clone size: few; V gene: TRBV9; J gene: TRBJ2-1; D gene: NA
CDR3 protein: CASSLRTEAFF; CDR3 DNA: TGTGCCAGCAGTCTCAGGACTGAAGCTTTCTTT; clone size: NA; V gene: TRBV28; J gene: TRBJ1-1; D gene: NA
CDR3 protein: CASMVGPGYNSPLHF; CDR3 DNA: TGTGCCAGCATGGTCGGTCCGGGGTATAATTCACCCCTCCACTTT; clone size: NA; V gene: TRBV27; J gene: TRBJ1-6; D gene: NA
CDR3 protein: CASSSTGYDEKLFF; CDR3 DNA: TGTGCCAGCAGTTCTACAGGGTACGATGAAAAACTGTTTTTT; clone size: NA; V gene: TRBV28; J gene: TRBJ1-4; D gene: NA
CDR3 protein: CASSFKNGYTF; CDR3 DNA: TGTGCCAGCAGTTTCAAGAATGGCTACACCTTC; clone size: NA; V gene: TRBV28; J gene: TRBJ1-2; D gene: NA
CDR3 protein: CASSLEQGSEAFF; CDR3 DNA: TGTGCCAGCAGTCTAGAACAGGGGTCAGAAGCTTTCTTT; clone size: NA; V gene: TRBV6-1; J gene: TRBJ1-1; D gene: TRBD1
CDR3 protein: CASSLGGRGRAWETQYF; CDR3 DNA: TGTGCCAGCAGCTTGGGGGGCCGCGGGAGGGCCTGGGAGACCCAGTACTTC; clone size: NA; V gene: TRBV5-4; J gene: TRBJ2-5; D gene: TRBD2
CDR3 protein: CSVGLAVTDTQYF; CDR3 DNA: TGCAGCGTTGGACTAGCGGTCACAGATACGCAGTATTTT; clone size: NA; V gene: TRBV29-1; J gene: TRBJ2-3; D gene: TRBD2
CDR3 protein: CASSPRETYNEQFF; CDR3 DNA: TGTGCCAGCAGCCCGCGGGAGACCTACAATGAGCAGTTCTTC; clone size: NA; V gene: TRBV5-1; J gene: TRBJ2-1; D gene: TRBD2
CDR3 protein: CASTPTSGNYNEQFF; CDR3 DNA: TGCGCCAGCACGCCCACTAGCGGAAACTACAATGAGCAGTTCTTC; clone size: NA; V gene: TRBV5-1; J gene: TRBJ2-1; D gene: TRBD2
CDR3 protein: CASSSRTGVNQPQHF; CDR3 DNA: TGTGCCAGCAGCTCTCGGACAGGGGTGAATCAGCCCCAGCATTTT; clone size: NA; V gene: TRBV7-2; J gene: TRBJ1-5; D gene: TRBD1
CDR3 protein: CASSWDLGIQYF; CDR3 DNA: TGTGCCAGCAGCTGGGACCTCGGGATTCAGTACTTC; clone size: NA; V gene: TRBV7-9; J gene: TRBJ2-4; D gene: NA
CDR3 protein: CAWTGRQGAREQYF; CDR3 DNA: TGTGCCTGGACTGGTCGGCAGGGGGCGAGGGAGCAGTACTTC; clone size: NA; V gene: TRBV30; J gene: TRBJ2-7; D gene: TRBD1
CDR3 protein: CASSRRTNEKLFF; CDR3 DNA: TGTGCCAGCAGCCGCCGGACCAATGAAAAACTGTTTTTT; clone size: NA; V gene: TRBV11-1; J gene: TRBJ1-4; D gene: NA
CDR3 protein: CASSRTPISSHSYEQYF; CDR3 DNA: TGCGCCAGCAGCCGAACCCCCATTAGCAGCCACTCCTACGAGCAGTACTTC; clone size: NA; V gene: TRBV4-1; J gene: TRBJ2-7; D gene: NA
CDR3 protein: CASSPAGVGGLKNEQFF; CDR3 DNA: TGTGCCAGCTCACCAGCTGGAGTTGGGGGATTGAAGAATGAGCAGTTCTTC; clone size: once; V gene: TRBV18; J gene: TRBJ2-1; D gene: NA
CDR3 protein: CASTFRGGTYYNEQFF; CDR3 DNA: TGTGCCAGCACCTTCCGGGGAGGGACCTACTACAATGAGCAGTTCTTC; clone size: NA; V gene: TRBV5-8; J gene: TRBJ2-1; D gene: TRBD2
CDR3 protein: CASSVGGDNSPLHF; CDR3 DNA: TGTGCCAGCAGTGTCGGGGGAGATAATTCACCCCTCCACTTT; clone size: NA; V gene: TRBV7-6; J gene: TRBJ1-6; D gene: NA
CDR3 protein: CASSQASGPYGYTF; CDR3 DNA: TGCGCCAGCAGCCAAGCCTCCGGTCCCTATGGCTACACCTTC; clone size: NA; V gene: TRBV4-3; J gene: TRBJ1-2; D gene: NA
CDR3 protein: CASSPRVSGANVLTF; CDR3 DNA: TGTGCCAGCAGCCCCCGGGTCTCTGGGGCCAACGTCCTGACTTTC; clone size: NA; V gene: TRBV7-3; J gene: TRBJ2-6; D gene: NA
CDR3 protein: CATNRDPYSNQPQHF; CDR3 DNA: TGTGCCACAAACAGGGACCCATATAGCAATCAGCCCCAGCATTTT; clone size: NA; V gene: TRBV6-1; J gene: TRBJ1-5; D gene: NA
CDR3 protein: CASVRDREGIIGNQPQHF; CDR3 DNA: TGTGCCAGCGTCCGCGACAGGGAGGGGATCATTGGGAATCAGCCCCAGCATTTT; clone size: NA; V gene: TRBV28; J gene: TRBJ1-5; D gene: TRBD1
CDR3 protein: CASSPEGGLTDTQYF; CDR3 DNA: TGTGCCAGCAGCCCGGAGGGCGGACTAACAGATACGCAGTATTTT; clone size: few; V gene: TRBV5-6; J gene: TRBJ2-3; D gene: NA
CDR3 protein: CASSERAGGYEQYF; CDR3 DNA: TGTGCCAGCAGTGAACGGGCAGGGGGCTACGAGCAGTACTTC; clone size: few; V gene: TRBV6-1; J gene: TRBJ2-7; D gene: TRBD1
CDR3 protein: CASSVWGRPANEKLFF; CDR3 DNA: TGCGCCAGCAGTGTGTGGGGGCGCCCGGCTAATGAAAAACTGTTTTTT; clone size: NA; V gene: TRBV5-1; J gene: TRBJ1-4; D gene: NA
CDR3 protein: CAISTGSEQYF; CDR3 DNA: TGTGCCATCAGTACAGGGAGCGAGCAGTACTTC; clone size: NA; V gene: TRBV10-3; J gene: TRBJ2-7; D gene: NA
CDR3 protein: CSAQSVGEQFF; CDR3 DNA: TGCAGTGCTCAGTCAGTCGGTGAGCAGTTCTTC; clone size: NA; V gene: TRBV20-1; J gene: TRBJ2-1; D gene: NA
CDR3 protein: CASSSVSDRDRGQAFF; CDR3 DNA: TGTGCCAGCAGTTCCGTATCGGACCGGGACAGGGGGCAAGCTTTCTTT; clone size: NA; V gene: TRBV28; J gene: TRBJ1-1; D gene: TRBD1
CDR3 protein: CASSVGTSGSDEQYF; CDR3 DNA: TGTGCCAGCAGTGTAGGAACTAGCGGGAGCGACGAGCAGTACTTC; clone size: once; V gene: TRBV6-1; J gene: TRBJ2-7; D gene: TRBD2
CDR3 protein: CASSFPYPGATNEKLFF; CDR3 DNA: TGTGCCAGCAGTTTCCCCTATCCAGGGGCAACTAATGAAAAACTGTTTTTT; clone size: NA; V gene: TRBV28; J gene: TRBJ1-4; D gene: NA
CDR3 protein: CASTRAAGTFDEQYF; CDR3 DNA: TGTGCCAGCACCCGTGCCGCAGGGACGTTTGACGAGCAGTACTTC; clone size: NA; V gene: TRBV5-4; J gene: TRBJ2-7; D gene: NA
CDR3 protein: CASSLKGSYNSPLHF; CDR3 DNA: TGTGCCAGCAGCTTAAAGGGCTCCTATAATTCACCCCTCCACTTT; clone size: NA; V gene: TRBV7-3; J gene: TRBJ1-6; D gene: NA
CDR3 protein: CASSSGGPADTQYF; CDR3 DNA: TGTGCCAGCAGCTCAGGAGGGCCAGCTGATACGCAGTATTTT; clone size: NA; V gene: TRBV7-9; J gene: TRBJ2-3; D gene: NA
CDR3 protein: CASSSPRDRGQAFF; CDR3 DNA: TGCGCCAGCAGCTCCCCCCGGGACAGGGGGCAAGCTTTCTTT; clone size: NA; V gene: TRBV5-1; J gene: TRBJ1-1; D gene: TRBD1
CDR3 protein: CASSLRRGADVATDTQYF; CDR3 DNA: TGTGCCAGCAGCTTACGGCGCGGGGCAGATGTGGCGACAGATACGCAGTATTTT; clone size: few; V gene: TRBV7-3; J gene: TRBJ2-3; D gene: NA
CDR3 protein: CASSQGGGGNTGELFF; CDR3 DNA: TGTGCCAGCAGCCAAGGGGGAGGGGGGAACACCGGGGAGCTGTTTTTT; clone size: NA; V gene: TRBV4-2; J gene: TRBJ2-2; D gene: NA
CDR3 protein: CASSPRRAAGELFF; CDR3 DNA: TGTGCCAGCAGCCCCCGCAGGGCGGCGGGGGAGCTGTTTTTT; clone size: NA; V gene: TRBV7-2; J gene: TRBJ2-2; D gene: NA
CDR3 protein: CSVWGDIQYF; CDR3 DNA: TGCAGCGTCTGGGGAGACATTCAGTACTTC; clone size: NA; V gene: TRBV29-1; J gene: TRBJ2-4; D gene: NA